This T cell receptor (beta chain) is from a study of T cells in tuberculosis. The wider study: This South African cohort compared adolescents with or without latent tuberculosis against adults with active tuberculosis.

V shed 3 bases and J shed 5 bases, with 12 bases lying between them. Germline assignment: CDR1 MRHNA and CDR2 SNTAGT. The CDR3 totals 14 residues. Produced via immunoSEQ multiplex PCR; TCRdb's table is partial and in-frame only. The sample carries under 40,000 clones, approximately 93% recorded once. The chain joins TRBV6-4 to TRBJ2-3; TRBD2 might be the D (5 bases). This TCR came from a donor aged 10-29 years with latent tuberculosis or without tuberculosis infection. The sequenced sample was PBMCs. CDR3 sequence: CASSDDGAGDTQYF. The CDR3 region has the DNA TGTGCCAGCAGTGATGACGGCGCGGGAGATACGCAGTATTTT.